In its sample, the clone carrying this T cell receptor (beta chain) ranks as medium-sized. Its target is not known. The source of the sample is a study of circulating CD8 cells and anti-PD-1 response in melanoma. Broader study findings: TIGIT repertoires were least diverse, DNEG repertoires most diverse. Clonotype sharing was highest between DPOS and TIGIT subsets. Some patients were treatment-naive; others were previously treated. A small cohort with few responders supplied the baseline and M1 comparisons.

J was trimmed by 3 bases and V by 2 bases; bases with no gene match: 7. From germline, CDR1 is LGHNA and CDR2 YSLEER. This CDR3 is 15 amino acids long. Live CD3+CD8+TCRalphabeta+ cells were sorted into four subsets by PD-1 and/or TIGIT. TCR libraries were prepared from 15 ng of total RNA with the QIAseq Immune Repertoire TCR panel. Via MiXCR, TCRdb re-called the reads, giving one row per CDR3 protein. The table lists hundreds of distinct CDR3 sequences, approximately 8.1% of them singletons. The sequence was obtained from a human donor with melanoma. The chain combines TRBV4-3 with TRBJ2-7; TRBD2 matches at 7 bases. The sample consisted of CD8+ T cells from PBMCs, taken at baseline or after one month of anti-PD-1 therapy (not recorded which). The CDR3 bases are TGCGCCAGCAGCCAAACAAGCGGGGCAATCTACGAGCAGTACTTC. Amino acids: CASSQTSGAIYEQYF.